This T cell receptor (beta chain) is drawn from a study of cytomegalovirus exposure and HLA in healthy donors. Whole-study results and caveats: Listed as cytomegalovirus-associated were 150 to 200 TCR beta chains.

Both 60 Vbeta primers and 13 Jbeta primers went into the PCR. Some clones are missing from TCRdb's copy, which holds only in-frame ones; the method was immunoSEQ multiplex PCR. Of around 170,000 clones listed, around 84% were seen once; the top ten hold about 2.6%. Trimming cost V 5 bases and J 6 bases; bases outside gene matches: 9. The germline gives CDR1 SGHTA, CDR2 FQGNSA. This CDR3 is 15 amino acids long. This clone was detected once. Its antigen remains unidentified. As for the donors, each was a healthy bone marrow donor. The TCR originated in a woman in her forties or fifties in good health and CMV-seropositive. The sample was PBMCs. This chain links TRBV7-2 with TRBJ2-1; TRBD1 matches at 8 bases. CDR3 bases: TGTGCCAGCAGCCCCTGGACAGGGAGAAGCAATGAGCAGTTCTTC. The encoded protein is CASSPWTGRSNEQFF.